This TCR beta chain was documented in a study of yellow fever vaccine responses in identical twins. Study-wide points: In identical twins, vaccine T cell responses appeared partly shared and partly individual.

TCRdb reprocessed the RT-PCR reads with MiXCR, giving one entry per CDR3 protein. The sample lists several thousand distinct CDR3 sequences, approximately 91% seen once, with approximately 2.6% in the top ten. This clonotype turned up a few times. Its antigen is unidentified. The CDR3 totals 17 residues. Germline CDR1 SGHAT, CDR2 FQNNGV. With 1 base clipped from V and 0 bases from J, the junction kept 9 bases outside the gene matches. This chain connects TRBV11-2 to TRBJ2-7; 7 nucleotides line up with TRBD2. The clonotype originates from a woman under 30 who received the yellow fever vaccine. Sequenced here: T cells from blood (PBMCs), unsorted or a sorted subset (not recorded which), sampled before or after yellow fever vaccination (not recorded which). CDR3: CASSLVSGRISSYEQYF. The CDR3, as DNA: TGTGCCAGCAGCTTAGTGTCCGGGAGGATCTCCTCCTACGAGCAGTACTTC.